The clone carrying this T cell receptor beta chain was detected ten times or more. The target antigen is unknown. There are 17 residues in the CDR3. The ends were cut back, 0 bases at V and 5 bases at J, with 17 bases in the middle. Germline V gene sequence: CDR1 SGHRS, CDR2 YFSETQ. These data belong to a study of T-cell memory formation after mild COVID-19. Study-level results: Later expanders leaned CD4+, whereas day 15 to 85 contracting clones were balanced CD4/CD8. Largely, contracting CD4+ clones fell within CM and EM, and contracting CD8+ clones within EMRA. Cross-reactive memory seemingly joined, as some responding clones were found in pre-infection memory.

Each CDR3 protein is one row after TCRdb ran MiXCR on the 5' RACE reads. The sample yields roughly 130,000 distinct CDR3 sequences, roughly 6% seen once. V usage is TRBV5-1 and J usage is TRBJ1-4; the D is unclear. This TCR was sampled from an adult woman who had mild COVID-19 (a few samples of this study predate the infection). Cell type and time point are not known. Sequencing was done on a sample of PBMCs or a T cell subset sorted from them (not recorded which). In DNA, the CDR3 is TGCGCCAGCAGCTTGGCGGTTTCTCGAGGCATAAATGAAAAACTGTTTTTT. This gives the protein CASSLAVSRGINEKLFF. Variable domain in full (rest from reference TRBV5-1 and TRBJ1-4): KAGVTQTPRYLIKTRGQQVTLSCSPISGHRSVSWYQQTPGQGLQFLFEYFSETQRNKGNFPGRFSGRQFSNSRSEMNVSTLELGDSALYLCASSLAVSRGINEKLFFGSGTQLSVL.